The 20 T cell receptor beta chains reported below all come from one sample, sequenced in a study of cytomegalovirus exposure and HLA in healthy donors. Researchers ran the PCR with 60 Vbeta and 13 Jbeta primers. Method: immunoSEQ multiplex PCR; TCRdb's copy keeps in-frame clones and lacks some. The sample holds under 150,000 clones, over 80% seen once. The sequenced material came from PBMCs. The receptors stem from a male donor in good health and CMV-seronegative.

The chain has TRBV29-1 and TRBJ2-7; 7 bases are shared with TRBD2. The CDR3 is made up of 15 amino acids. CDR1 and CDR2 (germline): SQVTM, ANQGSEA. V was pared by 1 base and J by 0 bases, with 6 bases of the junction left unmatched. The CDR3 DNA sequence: TGCAGCGTTGAAGTCGGGCTAGCGGCCTCCTACGAGCAGTACTTC. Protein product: CSVEVGLAASYEQYF.

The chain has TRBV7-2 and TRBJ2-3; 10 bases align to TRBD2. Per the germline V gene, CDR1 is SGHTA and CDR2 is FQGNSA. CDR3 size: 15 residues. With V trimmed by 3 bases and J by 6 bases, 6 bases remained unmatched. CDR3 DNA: TGTGCCAGCAGCTTCTGGCTAGCGGGAGCCGATACGCAGTATTTT. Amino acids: CASSFWLAGADTQYF.

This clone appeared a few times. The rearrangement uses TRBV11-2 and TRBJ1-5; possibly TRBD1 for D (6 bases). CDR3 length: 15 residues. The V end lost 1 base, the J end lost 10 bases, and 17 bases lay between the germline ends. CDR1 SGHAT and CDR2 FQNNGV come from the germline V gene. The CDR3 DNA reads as TGTGCCAGCAGCTTAGTCGGGGGGCCCCCTCTTCCCCAGCATTTT. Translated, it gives CASSLVGGPPLPQHF.

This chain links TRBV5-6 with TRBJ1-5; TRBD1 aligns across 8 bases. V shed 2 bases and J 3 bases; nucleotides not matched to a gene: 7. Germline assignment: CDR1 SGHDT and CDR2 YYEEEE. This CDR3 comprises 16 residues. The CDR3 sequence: CASSFQGQGTNQPQHF. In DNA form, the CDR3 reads TGTGCCAGCAGCTTCCAAGGACAGGGCACCAATCAGCCCCAGCATTTT.

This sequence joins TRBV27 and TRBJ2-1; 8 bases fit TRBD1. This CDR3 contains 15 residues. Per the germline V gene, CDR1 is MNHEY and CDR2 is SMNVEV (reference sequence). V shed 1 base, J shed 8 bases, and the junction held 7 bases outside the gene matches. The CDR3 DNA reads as TGTGCCAGCAGTTTATTTGGACAGGGTAGGGATGAGCAGTTCTTC. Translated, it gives CASSLFGQGRDEQFF.

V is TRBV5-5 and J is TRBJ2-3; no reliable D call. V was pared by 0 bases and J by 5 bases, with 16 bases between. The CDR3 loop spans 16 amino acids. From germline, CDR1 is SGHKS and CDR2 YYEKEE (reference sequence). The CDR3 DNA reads TGTGCCAGCAGCTTGGCTCCTCGGAGAGTTAGAGATACGCAGTATTTT. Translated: CASSLAPRRVRDTQYF.

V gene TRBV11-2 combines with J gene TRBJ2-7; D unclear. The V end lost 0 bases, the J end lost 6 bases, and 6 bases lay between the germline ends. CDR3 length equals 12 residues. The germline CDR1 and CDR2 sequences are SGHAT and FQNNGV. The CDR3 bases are TGTGCCAGCAGCTTAGATTTGGCCGAGCAGTACTTC. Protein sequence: CASSLDLAEQYF.

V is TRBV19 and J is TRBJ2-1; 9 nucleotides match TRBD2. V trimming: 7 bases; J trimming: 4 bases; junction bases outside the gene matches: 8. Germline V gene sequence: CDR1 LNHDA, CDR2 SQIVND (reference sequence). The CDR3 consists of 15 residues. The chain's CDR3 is CASKASGALYNEQFF. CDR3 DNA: TGTGCCAGTAAGGCTAGCGGGGCTTTATACAATGAGCAGTTCTTC.

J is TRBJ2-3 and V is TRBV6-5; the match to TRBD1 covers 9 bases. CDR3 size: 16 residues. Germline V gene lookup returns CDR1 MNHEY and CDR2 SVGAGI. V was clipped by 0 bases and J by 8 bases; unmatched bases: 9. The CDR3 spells CASSYSGQGTSGTQYF. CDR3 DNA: TGTGCCAGCAGTTACTCGGGACAGGGTACGAGCGGTACGCAGTATTTT.

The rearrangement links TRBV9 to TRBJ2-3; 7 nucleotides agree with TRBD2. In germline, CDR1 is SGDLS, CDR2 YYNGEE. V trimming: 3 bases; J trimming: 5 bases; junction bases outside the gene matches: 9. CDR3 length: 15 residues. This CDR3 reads CASSAGGRTGDTQYF. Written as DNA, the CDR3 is TGTGCCAGCAGCGCGGGGGGAAGGACGGGAGATACGCAGTATTTT.

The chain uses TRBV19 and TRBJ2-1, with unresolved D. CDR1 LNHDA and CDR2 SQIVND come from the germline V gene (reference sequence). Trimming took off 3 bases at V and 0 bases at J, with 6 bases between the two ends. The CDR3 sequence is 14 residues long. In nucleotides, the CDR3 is TGTGCCAGTAGTATCTACAGCTCCTACAATGAGCAGTTCTTC. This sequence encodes CASSIYSSYNEQFF.

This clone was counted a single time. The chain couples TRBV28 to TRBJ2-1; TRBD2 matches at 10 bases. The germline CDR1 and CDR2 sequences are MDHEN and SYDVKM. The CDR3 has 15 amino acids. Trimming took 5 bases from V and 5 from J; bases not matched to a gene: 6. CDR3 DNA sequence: TGTGCCAGCAGTCCCAGCGGGAGGGCCCACAATGAGCAGTTCTTC. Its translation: CASSPSGRAHNEQFF.

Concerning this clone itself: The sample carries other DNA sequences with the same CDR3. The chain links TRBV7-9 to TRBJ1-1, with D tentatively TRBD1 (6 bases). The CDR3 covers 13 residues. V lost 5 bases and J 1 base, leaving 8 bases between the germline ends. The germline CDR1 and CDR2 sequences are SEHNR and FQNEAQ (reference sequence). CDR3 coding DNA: TGTGCCAGCAGCCAACAGGGGAACACTGAAGCTTTCTTT. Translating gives CASSQQGNTEAFF. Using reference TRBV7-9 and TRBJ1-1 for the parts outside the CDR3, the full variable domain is DTGVSQNPRHKITKRGQNVTFRCDPISEHNRLYWYRQTLGQGPEFLTYFQNEAQLEKSRLLSDRFSAERPKGSFSTLEIQRTEQGDSAMYLCASSQQGNTEAFFGQGTRLTVV.

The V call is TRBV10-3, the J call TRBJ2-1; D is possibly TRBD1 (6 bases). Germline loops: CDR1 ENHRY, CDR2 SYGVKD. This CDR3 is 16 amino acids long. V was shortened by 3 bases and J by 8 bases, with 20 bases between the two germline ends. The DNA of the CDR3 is TGTGCCATCAGTGAATACAGGGTCATCTCAGGGGATGAGCAGTTCTTC. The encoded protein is CAISEYRVISGDEQFF.

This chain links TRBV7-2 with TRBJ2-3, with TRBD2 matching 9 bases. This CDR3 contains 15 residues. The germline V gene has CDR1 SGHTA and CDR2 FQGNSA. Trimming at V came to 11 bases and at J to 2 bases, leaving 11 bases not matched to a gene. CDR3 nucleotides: TGTGCCGGCCGAGTGCGGGGGGGTTACACAGATACGCAGTATTTT. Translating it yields CAGRVRGGYTDTQYF.

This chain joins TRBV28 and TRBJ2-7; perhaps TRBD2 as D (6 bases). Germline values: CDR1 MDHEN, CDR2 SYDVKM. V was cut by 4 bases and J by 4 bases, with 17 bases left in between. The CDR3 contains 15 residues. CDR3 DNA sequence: TGTGCCAGCAGTTCCGCTCGGGACTGGGATTACGAGCAGTACTTC. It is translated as CASSSARDWDYEQYF.

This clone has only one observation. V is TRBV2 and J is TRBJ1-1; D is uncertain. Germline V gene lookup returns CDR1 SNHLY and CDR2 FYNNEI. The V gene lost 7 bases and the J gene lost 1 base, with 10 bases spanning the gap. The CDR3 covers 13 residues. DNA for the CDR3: TGTGCCAGCAAAAAAGAGGCGAACACTGAAGCTTTCTTT. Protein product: CASKKEANTEAFF.

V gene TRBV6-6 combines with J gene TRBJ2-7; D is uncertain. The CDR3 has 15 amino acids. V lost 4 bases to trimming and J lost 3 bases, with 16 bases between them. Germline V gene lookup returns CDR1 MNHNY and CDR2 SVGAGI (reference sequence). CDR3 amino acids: CASSSPTGLIYEQYF. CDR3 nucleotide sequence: TGTGCCAGCAGTTCCCCGACTGGCCTCATCTACGAGCAGTACTTC.

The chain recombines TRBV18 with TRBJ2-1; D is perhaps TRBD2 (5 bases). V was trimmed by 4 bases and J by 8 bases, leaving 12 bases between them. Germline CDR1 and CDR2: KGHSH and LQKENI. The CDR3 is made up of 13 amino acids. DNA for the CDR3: TGTGCCAGCTCACTGCGGGTTCGGGATGAGCAGTTCTTC. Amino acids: CASSLRVRDEQFF.

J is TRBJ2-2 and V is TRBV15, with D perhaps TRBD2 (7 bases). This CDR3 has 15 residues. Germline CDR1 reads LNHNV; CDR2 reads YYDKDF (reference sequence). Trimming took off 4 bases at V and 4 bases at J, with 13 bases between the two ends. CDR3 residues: CATSKEGGLTGELFF. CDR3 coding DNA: TGTGCCACCAGCAAGGAGGGGGGGCTCACCGGGGAGCTGTTTTTT.